This T cell receptor beta chain was profiled in a study of cytomegalovirus exposure and HLA in healthy donors. Overall study findings and caveats: Later, an analysis showed that TCR beta chains associated with HLA were more clonally expanded than others that were equally common. Indistinguishable V segments such as TRBV6-2 and TRBV6-3 were excluded.

The PCR contained 60 Vbeta and 13 Jbeta primers. Clones were sequenced by immunoSEQ multiplex PCR, and TCRdb holds only the in-frame ones, with some missing. Here the sample spans just over 150,000 clones, around 76% being singletons. Per germline, CDR1 SNHLY and CDR2 FYNNEI. V was pared by 4 bases and J by 2 bases, with 11 bases between. The CDR3 consists of 14 residues. About this clone itself: Its antigen is currently unknown.

The sequenced sample consisted of PBMCs. The TCR sequence derives from a middle-aged man in good health and CMV-seropositive. The chain uses TRBV2 and TRBJ2-5, with D possibly matching TRBD1 (6 bases). The CDR3 region is CASSGNRAQETQYF. In DNA, the CDR3 is TGTGCCAGCAGTGGTAACAGGGCACAAGAGACCCAGTACTTC. The entire variable domain, with the rest obtained from reference TRBV2 and TRBJ2-5, is as follows: EPEVTQTPSHQVTQMGQEVILRCVPISNHLYFYWYRQILGQKVEFLVSFYNNEISEKSEIFDDQFSVERPDGSNFTLKIRSTKLEDSAMYFCASSGNRAQETQYFGPGTRLLVL.